This is a list of T cell receptor beta chains from one sample in a study of blood T cell repertoires in COVID-19. Repertoires were generated with immunoSEQ multiplex PCR, while TCRdb's copy carries only in-frame clones and drops some. The table has some 330,000 clones, 75% to 90% seen once. Sequences were obtained from PBMCs or T cells enriched from blood (not recorded which). Receptors originate from a man in his thirties or forties who had recovered from COVID-19. Both conserved end residues are trimmed from each CDR3. The size of a clone is reported for some rows only, either as once, few or many, or as a class for expanded clones.

TRBV4-1	TRBJ2-1	.	ASSHLAEGGNEQF
TRBV2	TRBJ2-4	.	ASSGTGNIQY
TRBV7-2	TRBJ2-7	.	ASSPQAGTSVDEQY
TRBV6-7	TRBJ2-7	.	ASSQTWVLSYEQY
TRBV28	TRBJ2-1	.	ASSLPATNHEQF
TRBV7-2	TRBJ2-3	.	ASSYSGASTDTQY
TRBV27	TRBJ2-3	once	ASSLGGLAGDTQY
TRBV27	TRBJ1-1	.	ASSLTGEGTEAF
TRBV7-9	TRBJ2-5	.	ASSTTIWASQY
TRBV13	TRBJ1-1	.	ASSSRGNRGEAF
TRBV12-3/TRBV12-4	TRBJ1-1	.	ASSPTPRAAF
TRBV30	TRBJ2-7	.	AWSVGGSLYEQY
TRBV30	TRBJ2-3	once	AWSASGGTDTQY
TRBV7-9	TRBJ2-7	.	ASSWDSPYEQY
TRBV5-6	TRBJ2-5	.	ASSFPPGGKETQY
TRBV28	TRBJ2-7	.	ASSIAGGLGYEQY
TRBV9	TRBJ2-7	once	ASSPGGSGFNEQY
TRBV11-2	TRBJ1-6	.	ASSLGSSYNSPLH
TRBV25-1	TRBJ1-1	.	ASRQGAGTEAF
TRBV7-9	TRBJ1-1	.	ASSFTGTEAF
TRBV10-3	TRBJ2-2	.	AIRPGLAGGPNTGELF
TRBV5-1	TRBJ2-5	.	ASSLEASGGGETQY
TRBV12-3/TRBV12-4	TRBJ1-2	.	AIQGGRSGYT
TRBV10-3	TRBJ1-3	.	AIRTGPGNTIY
TRBV28	TRBJ2-7	.	ASSFPSYEQY
TRBV29-1	TRBJ1-1	.	SVTPGQGLYTEAF
TRBV19	TRBJ2-3	.	ASSRSGSTDTQY
TRBV3-1/TRBV3-2	TRBJ1-3	.	ASSGFWGAGNTIY
TRBV12-3/TRBV12-4	TRBJ1-1	.	ASSTGRRGAF
TRBV28	TRBJ2-2	.	ASSLIQAGGPDGELF
TRBV18	TRBJ2-5	.	ASSPGTGHEETQY